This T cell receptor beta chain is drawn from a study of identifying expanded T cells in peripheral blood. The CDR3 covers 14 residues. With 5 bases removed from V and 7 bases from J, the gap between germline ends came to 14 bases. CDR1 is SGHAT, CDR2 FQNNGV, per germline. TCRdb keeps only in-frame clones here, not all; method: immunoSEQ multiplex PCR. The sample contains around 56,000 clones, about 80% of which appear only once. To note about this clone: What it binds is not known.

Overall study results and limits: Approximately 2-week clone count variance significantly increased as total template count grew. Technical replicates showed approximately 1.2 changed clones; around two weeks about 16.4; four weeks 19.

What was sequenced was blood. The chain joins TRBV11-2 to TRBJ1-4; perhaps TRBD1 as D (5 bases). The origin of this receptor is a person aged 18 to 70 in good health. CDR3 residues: CASSPGKGREKLFF. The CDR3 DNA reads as TGTGCCAGCAGCCCGGGTAAGGGACGTGAAAAACTGTTTTTT.